The 14 T cell receptor beta chains below all came from one sample that was sequenced in a study of blood T cell repertoires in COVID-19. Produced via immunoSEQ multiplex PCR; TCRdb's table is partial and in-frame only. This repertoire shows 150,000 or so clones, around 83% found once; its top ten account for less than 4%. The sequencing sample was made of PBMCs or T cells enriched from blood (not recorded which). Source of these receptors: a woman between 50 and 59 years old in a cohort exposed to, infected with or recovered from COVID-19 (not recorded which).

V gene TRBV28 combines with J gene TRBJ2-3, with D possibly TRBD2 on 6 matching bases. Germline V gene lookup returns CDR1 MDHEN and CDR2 SYDVKM. The CDR3 runs to 14 residues. The germline V and J ends were trimmed by 5 bases and 3 bases, with 12 bases remaining between them. The CDR3 DNA sequence: TGTGCCAGCAGTCTCTATGGGGGGACAGATACGCAGTATTTT. The encoded protein is CASSLYGGTDTQYF.

In its sample, this clone was seen many times. The rearrangement joins TRBV19 to TRBJ1-1; D not resolved. V was pared by 8 bases and J by 1 base, with 14 bases between. The CDR3 totals 14 residues. Germline CDR1 is LNHDA and CDR2 is SQIVND (reference sequence). CDR3 loop: CASRSAPQNTEAFF. For the CDR3, the DNA is TGTGCCAGTCGAAGCGCCCCCCAGAACACTGAAGCTTTCTTT.

The genes are TRBV5-1 and TRBJ1-2; D gene unclear. V gave up 2 bases and J gave up 3 bases, with 11 bases separating them. The CDR3 has 14 residues. The germline V gene encodes CDR1 SGHRS and CDR2 YFSETQ. The CDR3 loop reads CASSLTTGDYGYTF. The CDR3 bases are TGCGCCAGCAGCTTAACAACCGGGGACTATGGCTACACCTTC. Complete variable domain (other parts from reference TRBV5-1 and TRBJ1-2): KAGVTQTPRYLIKTRGQQVTLSCSPISGHRSVSWYQQTPGQGLQFLFEYFSETQRNKGNFPGRFSGRQFSNSRSEMNVSTLELGDSALYLCASSLTTGDYGYTFGSGTRLTVV.

Note on this clone: In the same sample, other DNA sequences code for this CDR3. J is TRBJ2-1 and V is TRBV7-3, with 10 bases lining up with TRBD2. Looked up from germline, CDR1 is SGHTA and CDR2 is FQGTGA. This CDR3 contains 16 residues. The V and J ends lost 5 bases and 2 bases, in that order; junction bases with no gene match: 6. CDR3 protein: CASSPGAGGPYNEQFF. CDR3 nucleotide sequence: TGTGCCAGCAGCCCAGGAGCGGGAGGGCCCTACAATGAGCAGTTCTTC.

This chain uses TRBV28 with TRBJ1-2, with D maybe TRBD1 (5 bases). CDR1 and CDR2 from the germline V gene are MDHEN and SYDVKM. V lost 2 bases and J lost 5, with 9 bases in between. The CDR3 has 13 residues. CDR3 loop: CASSLPQDYGYTF. The CDR3 nucleotides are TGTGCCAGCAGTTTACCACAGGATTATGGCTACACCTTC.

This sequence joins TRBV7-9 and TRBJ2-7; 9 bases are a match to TRBD1. Germline CDR1 and CDR2: SEHNR and FQNEAQ (reference sequence). CDR3 length: 15 amino acids. Germline trimming cut 5 bases from V and 4 bases from J; bases unmatched to any gene: 9. DNA for the CDR3: TGTGCCAGCAGCCTCGGACAGGGGCTGACTTACGAGCAGTACTTC. Amino acids: CASSLGQGLTYEQYF.

The gene calls are TRBV3-1 (or the pseudogene TRBV3-2) and TRBJ2-7; 8 bases agree with TRBD1. The CDR3 has 15 amino acids. The trim removed 1 base at V and 7 bases at J, leaving 9 bases unmatched. CDR1 is LGHDT and CDR2 is YNNKEL in the germline V gene (reference sequence). CDR3 sequence: CASSQADRGSEEQYF. For the CDR3, the DNA is TGTGCCAGCAGCCAAGCAGACAGGGGTTCTGAGGAGCAGTACTTC.

This chain uses TRBV11-3 with TRBJ2-3; D is unresolved. This CDR3 comprises 13 residues. Trimming shortened V by 4 bases and J by 2 bases, and 7 bases separated the two germline ends. Germline-derived CDR1 and CDR2 are SGHNT and YENEEA. CDR3 residues: CASSSGTTDTQYF. DNA of the CDR3: TGTGCCAGCAGCTCCGGTACCACAGATACGCAGTATTTT.

The V call is TRBV28, the J call TRBJ1-3; 7 nucleotides agree with TRBD1. Looked up from germline, CDR1 is MDHEN and CDR2 is SYDVKM. V shed 2 bases and J 8 bases; nucleotides not matched to a gene: 12. The CDR3 has 16 residues. The CDR3 bases are TGTGCCAGCAGTTTAGGGTGGCAGGGGGGCAGGGACACCATATATTTT. This translates into CASSLGWQGGRDTIYF.

This clone has a single count. This chain joins TRBV5-8 and TRBJ1-1; the D is unclear. Germline V gives CDR1 SGHTS, CDR2 YDEGEE. Between the trimmed V and J ends, which lost 0 bases and 2 bases, there was a span of 14 bases. The length of the CDR3 is 16 residues. CDR3 residues: CASSLARHLGNTEAFF. CDR3 DNA: TGTGCCAGCAGCTTGGCCAGACACCTCGGCAACACTGAAGCTTTCTTT.

The rearrangement links TRBV5-8 to TRBJ1-2; the D is unclear. Trimming removed 2 bases from V and 5 bases from J, with 7 bases in between. The CDR3 has 12 residues. Germline V CDR1 and CDR2: SGHTS, YDEGEE. For the CDR3, the DNA is TGTGCCAGCAGCTTCCCAGTTTATGGCTACACCTTC. Its protein is CASSFPVYGYTF. Complete variable domain (other parts from reference TRBV5-8 and TRBJ1-2): EAGVTQSPTHLIKTRGQQATLRCSPISGHTSVYWYQQALGLGLQFLLWYDEGEERNRGNFPPRFSGRQFPNYSSELNVNALELEDSALYLCASSFPVYGYTFGSGTRLTVV.

The chain couples TRBV19 to TRBJ1-5; 7 positions match TRBD1. The J segment lost 2 bases and the V segment lost 6 bases, leaving 7 bases of the junction unmatched. Germline assignment: CDR1 LNHDA and CDR2 SQIVND (reference sequence). The CDR3 sequence is 15 residues long. This chain's CDR3 is CASRIRTGGNQPQHF. CDR3 DNA sequence: TGTGCCAGTAGGATCCGTACAGGGGGCAATCAGCCCCAGCATTTT. Full variable domain (rest looked up from reference TRBV19 and TRBJ1-5): DGGITQSPKYLFRKEGQNVTLSCEQNLNHDAMYWYRQDPGQGLRLIYYSQIVNDFQKGDIAEGYSVSREKKESFPLTVTSAQKNPTAFYLCASRIRTGGNQPQHFGDGTRLSIL.

The CDR3 nucleotides are TGTGCCAGCACCGCGGGAGGGGCCCCAATTTCCAATGAGCAGTTCTTC. Its protein product is CASTAGGAPISNEQFF. The J gene is TRBJ2-1, the V gene TRBV7-9; 9 positions agree with TRBD2. V lost 7 bases and J lost 6; bases outside the gene matches: 13. The CDR3 has 16 amino acids. Germline V lookup: CDR1 SEHNR, CDR2 FQNEAQ (reference sequence).

V usage is TRBV7-2 and J usage is TRBJ1-1; 8 nucleotides agree with TRBD1. V gave up 6 bases and J gave up 7 bases; unmatched junction bases: 19. CDR3 size: 17 residues. Germline V CDR1 and CDR2: SGHTA, FQGNSA. The CDR3 reads CASRLTGAMTGFGEAFF. The CDR3 nucleotides read TGTGCCAGCAGATTGACAGGGGCGATGACTGGGTTTGGTGAAGCTTTCTTT.